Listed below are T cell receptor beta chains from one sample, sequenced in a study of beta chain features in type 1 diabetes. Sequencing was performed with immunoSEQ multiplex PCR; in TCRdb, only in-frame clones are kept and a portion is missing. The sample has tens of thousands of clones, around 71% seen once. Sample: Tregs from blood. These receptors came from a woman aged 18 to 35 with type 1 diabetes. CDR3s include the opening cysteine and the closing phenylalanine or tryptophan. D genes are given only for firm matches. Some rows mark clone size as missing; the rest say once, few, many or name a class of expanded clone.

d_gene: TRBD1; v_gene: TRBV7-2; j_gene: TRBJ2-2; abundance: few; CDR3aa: CAGTARNTGELFF; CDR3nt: TGTGCCGGGACAGCTAGGAACACCGGGGAGCTGTTTTTT
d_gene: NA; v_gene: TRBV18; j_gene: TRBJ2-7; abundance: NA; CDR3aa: CASSPLYPGSLEQYF; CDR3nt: TGTGCCAGCTCACCACTCTATCCAGGGTCTTTAGAGCAGTACTTC
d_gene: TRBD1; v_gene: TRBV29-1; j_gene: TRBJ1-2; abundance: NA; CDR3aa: CSVGKGTGRANYGYTF; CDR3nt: TGCAGCGTTGGGAAAGGGACAGGGCGAGCTAACTATGGCTACACCTTC
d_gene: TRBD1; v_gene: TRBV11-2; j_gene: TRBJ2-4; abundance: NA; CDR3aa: CASSRTGGSKNIQYF; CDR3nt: TGTGCCAGCAGCCGGACAGGGGGCTCCAAAAACATTCAGTACTTC
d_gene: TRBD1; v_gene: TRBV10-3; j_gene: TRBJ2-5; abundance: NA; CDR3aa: CAISEPGQGETQYF; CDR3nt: TGTGCCATCAGTGAACCGGGACAGGGGGAGACCCAGTACTTC
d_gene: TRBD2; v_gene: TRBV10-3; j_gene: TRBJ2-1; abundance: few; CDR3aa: CAIASGGAYEQFF; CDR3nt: TGTGCCATCGCAAGCGGGGGGGCGTATGAGCAGTTCTTC
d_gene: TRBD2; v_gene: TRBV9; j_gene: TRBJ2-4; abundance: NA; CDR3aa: CASSVGLGGGYIQYF; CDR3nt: TGTGCCAGCAGCGTAGGTTTGGGGGGGGGATACATTCAGTACTTC
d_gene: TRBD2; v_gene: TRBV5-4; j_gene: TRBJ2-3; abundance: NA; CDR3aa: CASSIYIAGGGADTQYF; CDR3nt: TGTGCCAGCAGCATTTATATAGCGGGAGGGGGGGCAGATACGCAGTATTTT
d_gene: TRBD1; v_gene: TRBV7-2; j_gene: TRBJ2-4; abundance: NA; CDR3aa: CASRPGGQSKNIQYF; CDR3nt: TGTGCCAGCAGACCAGGGGGCCAGTCCAAAAACATTCAGTACTTC
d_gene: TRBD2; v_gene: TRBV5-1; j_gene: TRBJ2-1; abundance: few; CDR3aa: CASSPLAGGYNEQFF; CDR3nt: TGCGCCAGCAGCCCCCTAGCGGGAGGGTACAATGAGCAGTTCTTC
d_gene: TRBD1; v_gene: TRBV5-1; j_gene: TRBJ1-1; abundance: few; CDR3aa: CASSVGGGEAFF; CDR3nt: TGCGCCAGCAGCGTAGGGGGCGGTGAAGCTTTCTTT
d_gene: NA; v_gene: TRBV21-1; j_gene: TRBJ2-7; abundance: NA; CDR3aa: CASSYWGGLATYEQYF; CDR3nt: TGTGCCAGCAGCTATTGGGGGGGACTAGCGACCTACGAGCAGTACTTC
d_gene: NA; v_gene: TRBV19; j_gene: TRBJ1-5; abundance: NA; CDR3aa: CASTLTRGRGNQPQHF; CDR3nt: TGTGCCAGTACCCTAACCCGGGGGAGAGGCAATCAGCCCCAGCATTTT
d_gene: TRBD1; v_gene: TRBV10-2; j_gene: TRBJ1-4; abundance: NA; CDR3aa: CASRETGTNEKLFF; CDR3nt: TGCGCCAGCAGGGAGACAGGGACTAATGAAAAACTGTTTTTT
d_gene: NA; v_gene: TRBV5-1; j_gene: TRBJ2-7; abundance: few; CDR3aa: CASSSGGRSSYEQYF; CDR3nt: TGCGCCAGCAGCTCAGGAGGACGGAGCTCCTACGAGCAGTACTTC
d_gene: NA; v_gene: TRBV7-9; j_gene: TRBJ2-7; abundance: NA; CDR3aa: CASSLAGVGYEQYF; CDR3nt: TGTGCCAGCAGCTTAGCAGGGGTCGGATACGAGCAGTACTTC
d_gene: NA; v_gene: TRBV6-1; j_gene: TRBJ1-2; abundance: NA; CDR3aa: CASSPNTPGYGYTF; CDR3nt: TGTGCCAGCAGCCCTAACACACCGGGCTATGGCTACACCTTC
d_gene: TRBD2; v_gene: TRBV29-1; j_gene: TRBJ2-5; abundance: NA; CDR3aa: CSTQTPGSIAGQETQYF; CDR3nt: TGCAGCACCCAAACACCCGGCTCCATAGCGGGCCAAGAGACCCAGTACTTC
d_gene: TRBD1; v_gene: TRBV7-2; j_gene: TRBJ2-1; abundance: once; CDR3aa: CASSLVGLLQGVF; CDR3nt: TGTGCCAGCAGCTTAGTCGGGCTGCTCCAGGGGGTCTTC
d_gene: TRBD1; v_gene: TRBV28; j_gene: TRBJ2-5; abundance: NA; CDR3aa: CASSPSTGGLNPKLDQETQYF; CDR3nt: TGTGCCAGCAGTCCTAGCACAGGGGGCCTTAACCCTAAGTTGGATCAAGAGACCCAGTACTTC
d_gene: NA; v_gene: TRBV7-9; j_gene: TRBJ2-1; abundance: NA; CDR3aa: CASISSGNNEQFF; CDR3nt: TGTGCCAGCATTTCAAGCGGCAACAATGAGCAGTTCTTC
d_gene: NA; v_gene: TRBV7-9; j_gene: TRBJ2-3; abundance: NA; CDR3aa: CASSLTQYEDTQYF; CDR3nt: TGTGCCAGCAGCTTAACACAGTACGAAGATACGCAGTATTTT
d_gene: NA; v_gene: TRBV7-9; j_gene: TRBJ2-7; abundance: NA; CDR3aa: CASSLAAGPYEQYF; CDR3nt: TGTGCCAGCAGCTTAGCGGCAGGTCCCTACGAGCAGTACTTC
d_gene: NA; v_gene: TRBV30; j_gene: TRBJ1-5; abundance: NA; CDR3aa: CAWSVQGNQPQHF; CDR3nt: TGTGCCTGGAGTGTACAAGGCAATCAGCCCCAGCATTTT
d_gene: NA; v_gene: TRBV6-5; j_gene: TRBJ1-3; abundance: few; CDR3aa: CASSYATGSSGNTIYF; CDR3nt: TGTGCCAGCAGTTATGCAACAGGGAGCTCTGGAAACACCATATATTTT
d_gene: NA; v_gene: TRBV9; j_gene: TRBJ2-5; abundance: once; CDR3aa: CASSVAARNQETQYF; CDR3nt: TGTGCCAGCAGCGTAGCTGCCAGGAATCAAGAGACCCAGTACTTC
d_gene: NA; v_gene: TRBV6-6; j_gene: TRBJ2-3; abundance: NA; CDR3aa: CASSLAPQMSTDTQYF; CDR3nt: TGTGCCAGCAGTTTAGCTCCCCAGATGAGCACAGATACGCAGTATTTT
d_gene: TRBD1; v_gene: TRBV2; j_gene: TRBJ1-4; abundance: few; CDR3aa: CASRDPGQRNEKLFF; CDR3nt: TGTGCCAGCAGGGACCCGGGACAGCGGAATGAAAAACTGTTTTTT
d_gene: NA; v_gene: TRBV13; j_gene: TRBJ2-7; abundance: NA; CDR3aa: CASRRRGSLSEQYF; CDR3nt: TGTGCCAGCAGACGAAGGGGGTCCCTGTCCGAGCAGTACTTC
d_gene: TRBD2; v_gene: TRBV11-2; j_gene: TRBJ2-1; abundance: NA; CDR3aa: CASSSSGGALNEQFF; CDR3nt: TGTGCCAGCAGCTCGAGCGGGGGGGCGCTCAATGAGCAGTTCTTC
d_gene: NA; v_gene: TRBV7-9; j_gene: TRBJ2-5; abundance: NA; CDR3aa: CASSLLSETQYF; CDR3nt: TGTGCCAGCAGCTTACTCTCAGAGACCCAGTACTTC
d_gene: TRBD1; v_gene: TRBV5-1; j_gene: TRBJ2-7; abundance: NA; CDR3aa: CASSYSGTGTYEQYF; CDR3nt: TGCGCCAGCAGCTATTCCGGGACAGGGACCTACGAGCAGTACTTC
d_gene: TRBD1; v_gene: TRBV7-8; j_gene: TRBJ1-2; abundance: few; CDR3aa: CASSLGPGGVQLGGYTF; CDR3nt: TGTGCCAGCAGCTTAGGGCCAGGGGGTGTTCAACTTGGTGGCTACACCTTC
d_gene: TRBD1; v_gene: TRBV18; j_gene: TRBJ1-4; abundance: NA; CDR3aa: CASTSPGQINEKLFF; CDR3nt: TGTGCCAGCACCTCTCCGGGACAGATTAATGAAAAACTGTTTTTT
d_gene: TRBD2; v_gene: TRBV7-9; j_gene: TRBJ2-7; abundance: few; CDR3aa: CASSLGTGGSGYEQYF; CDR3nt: TGTGCCAGCAGCTTAGGGACGGGAGGCTCTGGGTACGAGCAGTACTTC
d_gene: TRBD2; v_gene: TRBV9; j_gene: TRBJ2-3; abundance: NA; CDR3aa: CASSKSPSGRFSSPDTQYF; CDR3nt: TGTGCCAGCAGTAAATCCCCCAGCGGGAGATTTTCTTCCCCAGATACGCAGTATTTT
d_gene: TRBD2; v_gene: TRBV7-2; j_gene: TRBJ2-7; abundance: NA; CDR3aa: CASSWVAGVSYEQYF; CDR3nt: TGTGCCAGCAGCTGGGTGGCGGGAGTAAGCTACGAGCAGTACTTC
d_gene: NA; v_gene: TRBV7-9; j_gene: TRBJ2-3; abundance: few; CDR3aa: CASSASLSDTQYF; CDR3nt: TGTGCCAGCAGCGCCTCACTTTCGGATACGCAGTATTTT
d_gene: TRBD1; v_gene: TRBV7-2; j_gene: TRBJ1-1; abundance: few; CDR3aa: CASSALRQGTEAFF; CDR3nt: TGTGCCAGCAGCGCCCTTCGACAGGGGACTGAAGCTTTCTTT
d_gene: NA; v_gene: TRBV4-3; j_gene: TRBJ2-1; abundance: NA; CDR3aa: CASSRDSSYNEQFF; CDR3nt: TGCGCCAGCAGCCGAGATAGCTCCTACAATGAGCAGTTCTTC
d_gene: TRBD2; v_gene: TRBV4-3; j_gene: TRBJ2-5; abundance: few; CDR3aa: CASSQFLTSGGVTSQETQYF; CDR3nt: TGCGCCAGCAGCCAGTTTCTCACTAGCGGGGGGGTGACCTCCCAAGAGACCCAGTACTTC
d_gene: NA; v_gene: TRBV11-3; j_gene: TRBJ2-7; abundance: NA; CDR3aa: CASSFQPGEASSYEQYF; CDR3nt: TGTGCCAGCAGCTTCCAGCCTGGCGAGGCGAGCTCCTACGAGCAGTACTTC
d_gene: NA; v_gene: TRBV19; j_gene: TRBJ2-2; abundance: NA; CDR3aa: CASTRIAIGHGELFF; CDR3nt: TGTGCCAGTACCCGGATAGCGATCGGTCACGGGGAGCTGTTTTTT
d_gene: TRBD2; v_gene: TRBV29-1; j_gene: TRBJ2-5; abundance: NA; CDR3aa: CSVGGGAGVLGETQYF; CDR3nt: TGCAGCGTTGGGGGCGGGGCGGGAGTTCTGGGAGAGACCCAGTACTTC
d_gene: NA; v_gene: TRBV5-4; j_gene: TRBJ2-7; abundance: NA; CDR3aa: CASSLGQGRYEQYF; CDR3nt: TGTGCCAGCAGCTTGGGGCAGGGGCGGTACGAGCAGTACTTC
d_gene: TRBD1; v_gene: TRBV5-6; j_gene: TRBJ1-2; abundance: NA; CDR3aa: CASSGTGGYHYTF; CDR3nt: TGTGCCAGCAGCGGGACAGGGGGTTACCACTACACCTTC
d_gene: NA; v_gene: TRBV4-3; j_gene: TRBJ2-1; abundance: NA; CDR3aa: CASSQGPFDNEQFF; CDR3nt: TGCGCCAGCAGCCAAGGTCCGTTTGACAATGAGCAGTTCTTC
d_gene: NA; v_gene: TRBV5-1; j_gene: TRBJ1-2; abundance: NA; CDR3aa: CASTNWAGTGYTF; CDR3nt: TGCGCCAGCACTAATTGGGCGGGGACTGGCTACACCTTC
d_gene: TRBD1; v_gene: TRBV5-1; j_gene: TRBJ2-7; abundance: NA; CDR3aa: CASSWGTDRYEQYF; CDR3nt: TGCGCCAGCAGCTGGGGGACAGATCGCTACGAGCAGTACTTC
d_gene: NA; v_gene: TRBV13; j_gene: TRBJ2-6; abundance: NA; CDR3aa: CASSPGLGRSGANVLTF; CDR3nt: TGTGCCAGCAGCCCAGGGTTAGGGCGCTCTGGGGCCAACGTCCTGACTTTC
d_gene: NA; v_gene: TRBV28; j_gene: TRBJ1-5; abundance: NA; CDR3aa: CASTPAGRGSQPQHF; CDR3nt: TGTGCCAGCACCCCGGCGGGGCGGGGGTCCCAGCCCCAGCATTTT
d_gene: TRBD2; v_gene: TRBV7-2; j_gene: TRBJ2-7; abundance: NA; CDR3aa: CASSLQSGISYEQYF; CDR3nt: TGTGCCAGCAGCTTACAAAGCGGGATCTCCTACGAGCAGTACTTC